Listed below are T cell receptor beta chains from one sample, sequenced in a study of blood T cell repertoires in COVID-19. Assay used: immunoSEQ multiplex PCR; TCRdb lists only in-frame clones, some missing. The sample consists of 150,000 or so clones, approximately 80% of them appearing once. The sequencing input was peripheral blood. These receptor sequences come from a human donor with acute or convalescent COVID-19. The donor label of this sample is uncertain. The CDR3 runs from the conserved cysteine through the conserved F or W. The D gene is left open where the match is weak. Clone size is stated in some rows and not others, as once, few, many or a class when expanded.

>TRBV4-1|NA|NA|13|TRBJ2-3
TGCGCCAGCAGCCATTCTTACACAGATACGCAGTATTTT
CASSHSYTDTQYF
>TRBV27|NA|TRBD2|16|TRBJ2-1
TGTGCCAGCAGTGTCGTAGCGGGGGGCTACTACAATGAGCAGTTCTTC
CASSVVAGGYYNEQFF
>TRBV11-2|NA|NA|15|TRBJ2-2
TGTGCCAGCAGCTTAAGACTGGGGCAAACCGGGGAGCTGTTTTTT
CASSLRLGQTGELFF
>TRBV19|once|TRBD1|16|TRBJ1-1
TGTGCCAGTAGTCAAATGGACAGGGGGCTTAACACTGAAGCTTTCTTT
CASSQMDRGLNTEAFF
>TRBV14|NA|NA|15|TRBJ2-1
TGTGCCAGCAGCCAATCCTTGGGGGGTTTCAATGAGCAGTTCTTC
CASSQSLGGFNEQFF
>TRBV4-1|NA|NA|15|TRBJ1-1
TGCGCCAGCAGTTTAGTGGGGGTCGGGGGCACTGAAGCTTTCTTT
CASSLVGVGGTEAFF
>TRBV7-6|NA|NA|14|TRBJ1-4
TGTGCCAGCAGCCCTTGGGGGAGGGATGAAAAACTGTTTTTT
CASSPWGRDEKLFF
>TRBV29-1|NA|TRBD1|11|TRBJ1-1
TGCAGCGGCTACAGGGGCACTGAAGCTTTCTTT
CSGYRGTEAFF
>TRBV6-5|once|TRBD1|14|TRBJ1-6
TGTGCCAGCAGTTCTGGACAGGGGAATTCACCCCTCCACTTT
CASSSGQGNSPLHF
>TRBV11-2|NA|TRBD1|16|TRBJ2-5
TGTGCCAGCAGCTTATCTGGACAGGGGGGCGGAGAGACCCAGTACTTC
CASSLSGQGGGETQYF
>TRBV10-2|once|NA|12|TRBJ1-2
TGCGCCAGCAGCCGGGACTCCTATGGCTACACCTTC
CASSRDSYGYTF
>TRBV5-1|NA|NA|15|TRBJ2-7
TGCGCCAGCAGCTTGGTGGCCTCTCAGGGGCGCGAGCAGTACTTC
CASSLVASQGREQYF
>TRBV10-2|NA|NA|14|TRBJ1-3
TGCGCCAGCAGTGAGCTAGCAGTGGGAGACACCATATATTTT
CASSELAVGDTIYF
>TRBV2|few|NA|13|TRBJ1-1
TGTGCCGGTCAGAGGGAGGGGAACACTGAAGCTTTCTTT
CAGQREGNTEAFF
>TRBV5-6|NA|TRBD1|16|TRBJ2-2
TGTGCCAGCACCTGGAGGGGACAGGGGTTCTCCGGGGAGCTGTTTTTT
CASTWRGQGFSGELFF
>TRBV2|NA|TRBD1|17|TRBJ1-2
TGTGCCAGAATCCTCTGGACAGGGGAAGACCTCCGCTATGGCTACACCTTC
CARILWTGEDLRYGYTF
>TRBV19|few|TRBD1|15|TRBJ2-3
TGTGCCAGTAGTATTACAGGGGCTTCTACGGATACGCAGTATTTT
CASSITGASTDTQYF
>TRBV7-6|NA|TRBD2|15|TRBJ2-3
TGTGCCAGCAGCCAAAGGACTAGGTCCCCAGATACGCAGTATTTT
CASSQRTRSPDTQYF
>TRBV7-9|once|TRBD1|11|TRBJ1-1
TGTGCCAGCAGCTCCGACAGGGTGGCTTTCTTT
CASSSDRVAFF
>TRBV15|NA|NA|14|TRBJ1-5
TGTGCCACCAAGGGGGACTATAGCAATCAGCCCCAGCATTTT
CATKGDYSNQPQHF
>TRBV5-4|NA|NA|12|TRBJ1-2
TGTGCCAGCAGCTTTAGGGGCGGCGGCTACACCTTC
CASSFRGGGYTF
>TRBV5-1|NA|NA|14|TRBJ1-1
TGCGCCAGCAGCCTGGGAGGGTTGAACACTGAAGCTTTCTTT
CASSLGGLNTEAFF
>TRBV5-1|NA|TRBD1|15|TRBJ1-5
TGCGCCAGCAGCCTGACAGGGGATCCGGCTCAGCCCCAGCATTTT
CASSLTGDPAQPQHF
>TRBV11-1|NA|NA|14|TRBJ2-1
TGTGCCAGCAGCCAGCTCGGGGGATGGGAGGAGCAGTTCTTC
CASSQLGGWEEQFF
>TRBV4-2|NA|NA|15|TRBJ2-1
TGTGCCAGCAGCCTCGACGGCTACAGTCACAATGAGCAGTTCTTC
CASSLDGYSHNEQFF
>TRBV19|NA|TRBD1|16|TRBJ2-3
TGTGCCAGTAGTGATAGGACAGGGAGTCGAGTCGATACGCAGTATTTT
CASSDRTGSRVDTQYF